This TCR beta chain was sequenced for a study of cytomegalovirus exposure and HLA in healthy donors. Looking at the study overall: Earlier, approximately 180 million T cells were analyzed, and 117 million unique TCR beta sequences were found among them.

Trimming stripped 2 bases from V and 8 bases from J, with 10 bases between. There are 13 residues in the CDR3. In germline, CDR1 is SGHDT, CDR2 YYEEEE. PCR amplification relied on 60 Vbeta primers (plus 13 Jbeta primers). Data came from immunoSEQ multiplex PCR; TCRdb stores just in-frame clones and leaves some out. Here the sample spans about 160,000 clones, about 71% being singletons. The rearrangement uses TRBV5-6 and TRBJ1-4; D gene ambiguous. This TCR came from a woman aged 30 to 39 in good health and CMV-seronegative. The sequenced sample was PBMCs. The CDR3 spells CASSFSGWEKLFF. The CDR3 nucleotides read TGTGCCAGCAGCTTTTCAGGCTGGGAAAAACTGTTTTTT.